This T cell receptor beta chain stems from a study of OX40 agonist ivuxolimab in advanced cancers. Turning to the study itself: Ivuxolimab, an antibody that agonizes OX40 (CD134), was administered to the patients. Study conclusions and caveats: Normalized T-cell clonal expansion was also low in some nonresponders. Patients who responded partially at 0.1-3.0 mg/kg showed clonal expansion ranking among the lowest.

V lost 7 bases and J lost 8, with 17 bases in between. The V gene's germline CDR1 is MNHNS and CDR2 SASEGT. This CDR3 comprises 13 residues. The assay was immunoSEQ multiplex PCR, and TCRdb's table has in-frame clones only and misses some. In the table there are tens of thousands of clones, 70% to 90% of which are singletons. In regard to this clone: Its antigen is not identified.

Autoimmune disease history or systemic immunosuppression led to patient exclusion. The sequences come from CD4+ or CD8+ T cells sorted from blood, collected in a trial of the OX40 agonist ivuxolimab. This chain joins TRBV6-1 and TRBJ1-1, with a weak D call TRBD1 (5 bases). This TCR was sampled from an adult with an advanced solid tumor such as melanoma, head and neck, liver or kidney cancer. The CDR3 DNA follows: TGTGCCAGCATTGTTTTGCTGGCAGGGGAAGCTTTCTTT. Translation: CASIVLLAGEAFF.